This T cell receptor (beta chain) is drawn from a study of immune characterization of retroperitoneal liposarcoma. TCRdb passed the PCR reads through MiXCR, listing each CDR3 protein once. The sample contains some 9,600 distinct CDR3 sequences, about 39% of which appear only once. V lost 3 bases and J 4 bases, leaving 12 bases between the germline ends. The CDR3 covers 14 residues. In germline, CDR1 is SGHTA, CDR2 FQGNSA. The receptor was isolated from a male donor with retroperitoneal liposarcoma. This chain links TRBV7-2 with TRBJ1-2; D remains unclear. Sample: tumor tissue. In DNA, the CDR3 is TGTGCCAGCAGCTTTCTAGGACGGACCTATGGCTACACCTTC. Translation gives CASSFLGRTYGYTF.